This T cell receptor (beta chain) derives from a study of shared clonotypes between healthy human individuals. Study-wide results and caveats: Clonotypes shared by all four donors outscored non-shared clonotypes in generation probability.

This CDR3 region has 13 residues. The V end lost 7 bases, the J end lost 2 bases, and 11 bases lay between the germline ends. Germline CDR1 reads SGHVS; CDR2 reads FNYEAQ. Sequenced by immunoSEQ multiplex PCR; TCRdb stores in-frame clones only, minus some. The sample yields 2,500,000 or so clones, roughly 93% seen once. On this clone itself: Its antigen remains unknown.

The sample was naive CD4+ T cells from PBMCs. The subset denotes: CD45RA+ positively selected. This sequence originates from a man aged 18 to 35 in good health. Some clones in this sample may be carry-over from other donors' samples. The chain combines TRBV7-6 with TRBJ2-5; D possibly corresponds to TRBD1 (5 bases). The CDR3 nucleotides read TGTGCCAGCAATCTTAAGGGGCAAGAGACCCAGTACTTC. Translated, it gives CASNLKGQETQYF.